A single sample gave rise to the 29 T cell receptor beta chains below, sequenced in a study of identical twins. MiXCR, run by TCRdb on the 5' RACE reads, gives a single entry per CDR3 protein. The sample holds roughly 480,000 distinct CDR3 sequences, about 24% seen once. The same data also went into a second study, on T cells expressing NK-cell markers.

Sequencing was done on a sample of CD4+ T cells sorted from blood. These receptors came from a woman younger than 30 in good health.

This clonotype came up a few times. The gene calls are TRBV7-2 and TRBJ1-4; a possible D gene is TRBD1 (5 bases). Germline V gene data show CDR1 as SGHTA and CDR2 as FQGNSA. Trimming stripped 6 bases from V and 5 bases from J, with 19 bases between. This CDR3 comprises 16 residues. Here the CDR3 reads CASRLTLGTANEKLFF. The CDR3 DNA is TGTGCCAGCAGGTTGACCCTCGGGACGGCGAATGAAAAACTGTTTTTT. Supplemented by reference TRBV7-2 and TRBJ1-4, the full variable domain reads GAGVSQSPSNKVTEKGKDVELRCDPISGHTALYWYRQSLGQGLEFLIYFQGNSAPDKSGLPSDRFSAERTGGSVSTLTIQRTQQEDSAVYLCASRLTLGTANEKLFFGSGTQLSVL.

The chain employs TRBV20-1 and TRBJ2-7; 13 bases fit TRBD2. The CDR3 sequence is 14 residues long. From germline, CDR1 is DFQATT and CDR2 SNEGSKA (reference sequence). The ends lost 6 bases at V and 5 bases at J; junction bases unmatched: 7. The CDR3 region has the DNA TGCAGTGCCACCGGGACTAGCGGGATCCACGAGCAGTACTTC. Amino acid sequence: CSATGTSGIHEQYF.

The rearrangement links TRBV12-3 or TRBV12-4 to TRBJ1-4; D gene ambiguous. CDR3 length: 14 amino acids. Trimming cost V 7 bases and J 7 bases, with 16 bases left between them. The CDR3 loop is CASTPAGIGEKLFF. DNA for the CDR3: TGTGCCAGCACTCCGGCGGGTATCGGTGAAAAACTGTTTTTT.

This clonotype has just a few counts. J is TRBJ2-5 and V is TRBV29-1; D remains ambiguous. This CDR3 is built from 14 residues. V lost 5 bases, J lost 0 bases, and 13 bases lay in between. The germline V gene has CDR1 SQVTM and CDR2 ANQGSEA. CDR3 sequence: CSVISHLNQETQYF. CDR3 in DNA: TGCAGCGTTATTTCACACCTAAACCAAGAGACCCAGTACTTC.

This rearrangement joins TRBV6-2 or TRBV6-3 to TRBJ1-2; D is undetermined. Trimming shortened V by 6 bases and J by 1 base, and 12 bases separated the two germline ends. The CDR3 covers 14 residues. Germline CDR1 reads MNHEY; CDR2 reads SVGEGT. The CDR3: CASRGRRDNYGYTF. DNA for the CDR3: TGTGCCAGCAGAGGAAGACGAGATAACTATGGCTACACCTTC.

The chain employs TRBV10-3 and TRBJ2-2; D gene uncertain. Germline CDR1 ENHRY, CDR2 SYGVKD. This CDR3 has 13 residues. Trimming took off 1 base at V and 1 base at J, with 1 base between the two ends. In DNA, the CDR3 is TGTGCCATCAGTGAGTTGAACACCGGGGAGCTGTTTTTT. It yields the protein CAISELNTGELFF.

This clonotype appeared a single time. This sequence joins TRBV11-3 and TRBJ2-1; 9 nucleotides match TRBD2. Trimming at V came to 4 bases and at J to 2 bases, leaving 9 bases not matched to a gene. This CDR3 spans 17 amino acids. Germline CDR1 reads SGHNT; CDR2 reads YENEEA. The CDR3, as DNA: TGTGCCAGCAGCTCAACGACTAGCGGATACCCCTACAATGAGCAGTTCTTC. This translates into CASSSTTSGYPYNEQFF.

The chain carries TRBV29-1 and TRBJ2-2; 8 bases map to TRBD1. Germline CDR1 and CDR2: SQVTM and ANQGSEA. CDR3 length: 16 residues. The V segment lost 2 bases and the J segment 3 bases; nucleotides outside the gene matches: 8. CDR3 residues: CSVESWDRIDTGELFF. In DNA form, the CDR3 reads TGCAGCGTTGAAAGTTGGGACAGGATTGACACCGGGGAGCTGTTTTTT.

The chain is built from TRBV6-6 and TRBJ2-5; D is perhaps TRBD1 or TRBD2 (5 bases each). V shed 5 bases and J shed 4 bases, with 11 bases lying between them. CDR1 MNHNY and CDR2 SVGAGI come from the germline V gene (reference sequence). The CDR3 runs to 13 residues. As DNA, the CDR3 is TGTGCCAGCAGTGACCGGGACCCAGAGACCCAGTACTTC. It is translated as CASSDRDPETQYF.

This clonotype was counted a few times. The chain joins TRBV5-1 to TRBJ2-3; TRBD1 matches 8 bases. The germline V gene encodes CDR1 SGHRS and CDR2 YFSETQ. V shed 1 base and J 5 bases; nucleotides not matched to a gene: 6. The CDR3 runs 15 residues. The CDR3 loop reads CASSLLSGGEDTQYF. CDR3 in DNA: TGCGCCAGCAGCTTGCTGTCAGGGGGCGAAGATACGCAGTATTTT.

The J gene is TRBJ2-1, the V gene TRBV29-1; a weak D match, TRBD1 (6 bases). This CDR3 is 16 amino acids long. V was clipped by 7 bases and J by 0 bases, with 19 bases between them. CDR1 is SQVTM, CDR2 ANQGSEA, per germline. In DNA, the CDR3 is TGCAGCGCCGAAGGGACCCGGACAGCCTCCTACAATGAGCAGTTCTTC. It yields the protein CSAEGTRTASYNEQFF.

In its sample, this clonotype was seen a few times. The V and J genes are TRBV20-1 and TRBJ2-7; D possibly uses TRBD1 or TRBD2 (5 bases each). V was shortened by 4 bases and J by 5 bases, with 18 bases between the two germline ends. CDR1 is DFQATT and CDR2 is SNEGSKA in the germline V gene (reference sequence). This CDR3 contains 14 residues. CDR3 nucleotides: TGCAGTGCTACAATCACCGGGACGGTGGACGAGCAGTACTTC. Protein: CSATITGTVDEQYF.

The J gene is TRBJ1-6, the V gene TRBV27; TRBD1 matches at 12 bases. This CDR3 contains 17 residues. Trimming at V came to 5 bases and at J to 8 bases, leaving 10 bases not matched to a gene. Germline V lookup: CDR1 MNHEY, CDR2 SMNVEV (reference sequence). The CDR3 DNA follows: TGTGCCAGCAGTCCTTCCCCGGGACAGGGGGCGTATTCACCCCTCCACTTT. It translates to CASSPSPGQGAYSPLHF.

This clonotype showed up just a few times. The V and J genes are TRBV29-1 and TRBJ2-1; D may be TRBD1 or TRBD2 (6 bases each). The CDR3 totals 14 residues. Germline values: CDR1 SQVTM, CDR2 ANQGSEA. V was clipped by 7 bases and J by 4 bases, with 17 bases between them. Here the CDR3 reads CSAEEGGRYNEQFF. The CDR3 coding sequence is TGCAGCGCCGAAGAGGGGGGCCGATACAATGAGCAGTTCTTC.

This clonotype was seen a few times. This chain connects TRBV10-3 to TRBJ2-1, with 10 nucleotides matching TRBD1. The J segment lost 6 bases and the V segment lost 8 bases, leaving 4 bases of the junction unmatched. The CDR3 extends over 13 amino acids. Germline CDR1 reads ENHRY; CDR2 reads SYGVKD. The DNA for the CDR3 is TGTGCCATCTCGGACAGGGGGGTCAATGAGCAGTTCTTC. Translated: CAISDRGVNEQFF.

The gene calls are TRBV3-1 and TRBJ2-6; perhaps D is TRBD1 or TRBD2 (5 bases each). Trimming took 3 bases from V and 2 from J, leaving 14 bases between them. The CDR3 has 17 amino acids. CDR1 is LGHDT, CDR2 YNNKEL, per germline (reference sequence). This chain's CDR3 is CASSQGLQGAGANVLTF. DNA of the CDR3: TGTGCCAGCAGCCAGGGCCTTCAGGGAGCTGGGGCCAACGTCCTGACTTTC.

The CDR3 bases are TGTGCCAGCAGCCAAGGTTACAATCAGCCCCAGCATTTT. Residues: CASSQGYNQPQHF. The gene calls are TRBV3-1 and TRBJ1-5, with D unresolved. The CDR3 spans 13 residues. Germline CDR1 reads LGHDT; CDR2 reads YNNKEL (reference sequence). V lost 1 base and J 3 bases, leaving 4 bases between the germline ends.

The V and J genes are TRBV3-1 and TRBJ1-2, with no clear D. Germline values: CDR1 LGHDT, CDR2 YNNKEL (reference sequence). Trimming left V 4 bases short and J 7 bases short, with 13 bases between. CDR3 size: 13 residues. The DNA of the CDR3 is TGTGCCAGCAGCCGAGAGGAAAGGTCTGGCTACACCTTC. As protein: CASSREERSGYTF.

Only a few counts were recorded for this clonotype. The V gene is TRBV20-1, the J gene TRBJ2-1; perhaps TRBD2 as D (7 bases). CDR3 size: 15 residues. V was clipped by 4 bases and J by 4 bases, with 17 bases between them. Germline values: CDR1 DFQATT, CDR2 SNEGSKA (reference sequence). As DNA, the CDR3 is TGCAGTGCTACCCCCCTAGGGGGGGATTACAATGAGCAGTTCTTC. Amino acids: CSATPLGGDYNEQFF.

This clonotype has more than one count but fewer than ten. Its ends do not fully match the called genes, so a read error is possible. The rearrangement joins TRBV7-7 to TRBJ2-5, with a possible D match to TRBD1 (5 bases). The CDR3 totals 14 residues. Germline V gene sequence: CDR1 SSHAT, CDR2 FNYEAQ (reference sequence). CDR3 amino acids: CASSPRAKGQTQYF. The DNA of the CDR3 is TGTGCTAGCAGCCCCCGGGCCAAGGGGCAGACCCAGTACTTC.

This clonotype showed up just a few times. The rearrangement links TRBV11-3 to TRBJ2-5, with D possibly being TRBD1 or TRBD2 (5 bases each). CDR1 is SGHNT and CDR2 is YENEEA in the germline V gene. CDR3 size: 16 residues. Trimming left V 5 bases short and J 2 bases short, with 18 bases between. The CDR3 spells CASSLALRDGQETQYF. The CDR3, as DNA: TGTGCCAGCAGCCTGGCCCTAAGGGACGGGCAAGAGACCCAGTACTTC.

This clonotype was recorded a few times. The CDR3: CASSSPVDIGIGELFF. The CDR3 DNA sequence: TGTGCCAGCAGTTCCCCTGTCGATATAGGCATCGGGGAGCTGTTTTTT. J is TRBJ2-2 and V is TRBV6-5; D not resolved. The CDR3 extends over 16 amino acids. CDR1 is MNHEY, CDR2 SVGAGI, per germline. The V and J ends lost 4 bases and 7 bases respectively, with 19 bases between them.

The rearrangement uses TRBV4-3 and TRBJ2-7, with 7 positions matching TRBD2. V was clipped by 1 base and J by 2 bases; unmatched bases: 11. The CDR3 runs to 17 residues. Germline CDR1 LGHNA, CDR2 YSLEER. In nucleotides, the CDR3 is TGCGCCAGCAGCCAAGCCTATGGAGCGGGACTCCCCTACGAGCAGTACTTC. Translated: CASSQAYGAGLPYEQYF.

The gene calls are TRBV29-1 and TRBJ2-7; D may be TRBD2 (5 bases). Between the trimmed V and J ends, which lost 6 bases and 3 bases, there was a span of 12 bases. CDR1 is SQVTM and CDR2 is ANQGSEA in the germline V gene. This CDR3 region has 12 residues. CDR3 residues: CSVTSGNYEQYF. CDR3 DNA sequence: TGCAGCGTAACCTCGGGGAACTACGAGCAGTACTTC.

Only a few counts were recorded for this clonotype. V gene TRBV7-3 combines with J gene TRBJ2-3; maybe TRBD2 (7 bases). Germline lookup yields CDR1 SGHTA and CDR2 FQGTGA. Trimming removed 3 bases at V and 2 bases at J, with 12 bases between. The CDR3 loop spans 15 amino acids. CDR3 sequence: CASSFGGLLTDTQYF. The DNA for the CDR3 is TGTGCCAGCAGCTTCGGGGGGCTACTCACAGATACGCAGTATTTT.

This clonotype was found a few times. The rearrangement links TRBV5-6 to TRBJ2-3, with D perhaps TRBD1 (6 bases). Germline values: CDR1 SGHDT, CDR2 YYEEEE. This CDR3 is 14 amino acids long. With 2 bases removed from V and 6 bases from J, the gap between germline ends came to 13 bases. DNA of the CDR3: TGTGCCAGCAGCTTTGTGGGGGACATGGATACGCAGTATTTT. Translation gives CASSFVGDMDTQYF.

The sample holds a few counts of this clonotype. The V gene is TRBV6-1, the J gene TRBJ2-7; no definite D call. The germline V and J ends were trimmed by 6 bases and 6 bases, with 18 bases remaining between them. CDR1 is MNHNS and CDR2 is SASEGT in the germline V gene. This CDR3 comprises 14 residues. Here the CDR3 reads CASSPQGYSSEQYF. Here the CDR3 DNA reads TGTGCCAGCAGCCCCCAAGGTTACTCGAGCGAGCAGTACTTC.

This clonotype came up a few times. This chain links TRBV6-5 with TRBJ2-7; TRBD1 or TRBD2 may be the D gene (7 bases each). CDR3 size: 18 residues. V was trimmed by 2 bases and J by 0 bases, leaving 20 bases between them. In germline, CDR1 is MNHEY, CDR2 SVGAGI. The CDR3 reads CASSYGTAAGKSSYEQYF. Written as DNA, the CDR3 is TGTGCCAGCAGTTACGGGACAGCAGCGGGAAAGAGCTCCTACGAGCAGTACTTC.

The sample holds a few counts of this clonotype. This chain joins TRBV5-1 and TRBJ2-1; D may be TRBD1 or TRBD2 (5 bases each). CDR1 is SGHRS, CDR2 YFSETQ, per germline. Trimming removed 2 bases at V and 0 bases at J, with 9 bases between. The CDR3 length is 15 residues. The DNA for the CDR3 is TGCGCCAGCAGCTTCGGGACCATCTCCTACAATGAGCAGTTCTTC. Translated: CASSFGTISYNEQFF.